This T cell receptor beta chain is drawn from a study of PD-1 blockade in mismatch repair-deficient tumors. Of note for this clone: Its antigen is undetermined.

General study findings and limits: Tumor-resident clones, often absent from pretreatment blood, expanded after pembrolizumab and then contracted.

Every patient had mismatch repair deficiency by PCR or immunohistochemistry. Clones were read by immunoSEQ multiplex PCR, and TCRdb kept only the in-frame ones, dropping some. Of around 25,000 clones detected, around 85% appear once; the ten largest clones hold approximately 3.1%. The ends lost 5 bases at V and 4 bases at J; junction bases unmatched: 4. The CDR3 is made up of 13 amino acids. Germline CDR1 GTSNPN, CDR2 SVGIG (reference sequence). The sequence was obtained from an adult with mismatch repair-deficient cancer. The chain links TRBV30 to TRBJ2-3; TRBD2 matches 9 bases. The sample in question was PBMCs, obtained before pembrolizumab treatment. The CDR3 DNA reads as TGTGCCTGGTCAGTAGCGGGAGCAGATACGCAGTATTTT. This gives the protein CAWSVAGADTQYF.